Below, one T cell receptor (beta chain) is given with its context. Only in-frame clones appear in the TCRdb table, and some are missing; sequencing was by immunoSEQ multiplex PCR. The table lists tens of thousands of clones, nearly 95% of them singletons. This sample stems from a study of T cell changes during pregnancy in multiple sclerosis. CDR3 size: 16 residues. The germline V and J ends were trimmed by 1 base and 6 bases, with 15 bases remaining between them. Germline loops: CDR1 LGHNA, CDR2 YNFKEQ. The input for sequencing was CD4+ T cells from peripheral blood mononuclear cells, taken in the first trimester of pregnancy. V is TRBV4-2 and J is TRBJ1-4; D is undetermined. This TCR came from a female donor with multiple sclerosis, enrolled in a pregnancy study. CDR3 protein: CASSQGRAARDEKLFF. The CDR3 bases are TGTGCCAGCAGCCAAGGGAGAGCCGCTAGAGATGAAAAACTGTTTTTT.